The 5 T cell receptor beta chains listed next were all sequenced from one sample in a study of T cells after yellow fever vaccination (dated by TCRdb to about 2019). The sample's treatment or condition, from its label and the paper: live attenuated yellow fever vaccine strain. Library preparation employed 5' RACE. TCRdb records Illumina HiSeq 2500 as the sequencer. The public reads were reanalyzed by TCRdb: fastp trimming at Q25, MiXCR alignment, in-frame beta chains only. Identical CDR3 proteins give one entry, which carries the most common genes and DNA. The sample yields about 110,000 distinct CDR3 sequences; approximately 8.4% were counted once. The ten largest make up about 25% of the sample. This specimen was CD8+ T cells sorted from PBMCs, taken 45 days after the yellow fever booster vaccination. Source of these receptors: a man aged 30 to 39 who received the YFV17D yellow fever vaccine.

In its sample, this clonotype was seen many times. V is TRBV20-1 and J is TRBJ1-2; D gene ambiguous. The germline gives CDR1 DFQATT, CDR2 SNEGSKA (reference sequence). The germline V and J ends were trimmed by 3 bases and 4 bases, with 12 bases remaining between them. The CDR3 is made up of 13 amino acids. The DNA for the CDR3 is TGCAGTGCTAGGGAAGTCCTATTCTATGGCTACACCTTC. This gives the protein CSAREVLFYGYTF.

This clonotype was counted many times. The chain joins TRBV7-8 to TRBJ1-4; D remains ambiguous. Between the trimmed V and J ends, which lost 5 bases and 4 bases, there was a span of 14 bases. This CDR3 is built from 15 residues. Per the germline V gene, CDR1 is SGHVS and CDR2 is FQNEAQ. CDR3: CASSRQSTDNEKLFF. The CDR3 coding sequence is TGTGCCAGCAGCCGCCAAAGTACAGATAATGAAAAACTGTTTTTT.

This clonotype was seen at least ten times. The rearrangement uses TRBV5-5 and TRBJ2-7, with a possible D match to TRBD1 (5 bases). The germline V and J ends were trimmed by 2 bases and 3 bases, with 9 bases remaining between them. Germline CDR1 and CDR2: SGHKS and YYEKEE (reference sequence). CDR3 length: 13 residues. In DNA, the CDR3 is TGTGCCAGCAGCTTAGGACATCTCTACGAGCAGTACTTC. Translation gives CASSLGHLYEQYF.

This clonotype has ten or more counts. This chain connects TRBV29-1 to TRBJ2-1; a possible D gene is TRBD2 (6 bases). The germline V gene encodes CDR1 SQVTM and CDR2 ANQGSEA. CDR3 length: 12 amino acids. Trimming took off 6 bases at V and 9 bases at J, with 15 bases between the two ends. The CDR3 DNA sequence: TGCAGCGTCGGCGGGGTGGGAGGTGAGCAGTTCTTC. It yields the protein CSVGGVGGEQFF.

This clonotype was seen ten or more times. The chain has TRBV27 and TRBJ2-7; tentatively, D is TRBD1 or TRBD2 (5 bases each). The CDR3 is 14 residues long. Trimming stripped 3 bases from V and 5 bases from J, with 14 bases between. Germline lookup yields CDR1 MNHEY and CDR2 SMNVEV (reference sequence). As DNA, the CDR3 is TGTGCCAGCAGTTTGGTTGGGGGAATCGACGAGCAGTACTTC. It is translated as CASSLVGGIDEQYF.